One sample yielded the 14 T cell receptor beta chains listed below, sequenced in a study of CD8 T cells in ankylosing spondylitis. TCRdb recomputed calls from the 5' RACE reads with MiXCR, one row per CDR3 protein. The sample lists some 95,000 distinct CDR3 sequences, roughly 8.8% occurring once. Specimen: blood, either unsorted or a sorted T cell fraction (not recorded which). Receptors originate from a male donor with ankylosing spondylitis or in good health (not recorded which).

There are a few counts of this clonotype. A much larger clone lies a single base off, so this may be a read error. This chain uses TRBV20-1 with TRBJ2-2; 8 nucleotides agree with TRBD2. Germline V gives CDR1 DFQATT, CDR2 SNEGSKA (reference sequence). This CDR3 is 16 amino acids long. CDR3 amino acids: CCARDGTRGEIGELFF. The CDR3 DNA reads TGCTGTGCTAGAGATGGGACTAGAGGGGAGATCGGGGAGCTGTTTTTT.

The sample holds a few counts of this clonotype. The DNA of the CDR3 is TGTGCCAGCACCACAGGGACTGGGGCCAACGTCCTGACTTTC. It yields the protein CASTTGTGANVLTF. The V and J genes are TRBV12-3 or TRBV12-4 and TRBJ2-6, with TRBD1 as a possible D gene (6 bases). This CDR3 is built from 14 residues. Deletions cut 7 bases from V and 2 bases from J, with 9 bases between.

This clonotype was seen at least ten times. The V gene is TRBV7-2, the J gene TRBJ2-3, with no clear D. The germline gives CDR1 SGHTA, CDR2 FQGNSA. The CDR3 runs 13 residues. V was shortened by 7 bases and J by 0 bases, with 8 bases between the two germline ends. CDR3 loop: CASKKSSTDTQYF. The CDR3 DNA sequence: TGTGCCAGCAAAAAGAGTAGCACAGATACGCAGTATTTT.

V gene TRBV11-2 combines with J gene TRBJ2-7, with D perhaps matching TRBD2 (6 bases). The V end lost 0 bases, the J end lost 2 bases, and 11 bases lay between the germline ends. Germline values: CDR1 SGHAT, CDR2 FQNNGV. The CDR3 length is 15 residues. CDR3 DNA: TGTGCCAGCAGCTTAGAGTTGCGGGGAGCCTACGAGCAGTACTTC. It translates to CASSLELRGAYEQYF.

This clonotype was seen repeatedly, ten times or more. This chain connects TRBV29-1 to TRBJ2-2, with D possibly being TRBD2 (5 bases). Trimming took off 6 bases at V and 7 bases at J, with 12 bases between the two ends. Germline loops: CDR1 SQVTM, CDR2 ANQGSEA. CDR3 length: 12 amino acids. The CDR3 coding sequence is TGCAGCGTGGAGACCGCGGGCGGGGAGCTGTTTTTT. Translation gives CSVETAGGELFF.

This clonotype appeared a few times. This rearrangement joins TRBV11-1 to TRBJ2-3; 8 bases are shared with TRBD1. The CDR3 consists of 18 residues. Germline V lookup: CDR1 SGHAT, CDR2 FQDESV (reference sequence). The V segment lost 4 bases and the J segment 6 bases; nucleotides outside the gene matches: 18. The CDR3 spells CASSSLGLEDRDDDTQYF. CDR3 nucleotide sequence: TGTGCCAGCAGCTCCTTAGGTCTCGAGGACAGGGACGATGATACGCAGTATTTT.

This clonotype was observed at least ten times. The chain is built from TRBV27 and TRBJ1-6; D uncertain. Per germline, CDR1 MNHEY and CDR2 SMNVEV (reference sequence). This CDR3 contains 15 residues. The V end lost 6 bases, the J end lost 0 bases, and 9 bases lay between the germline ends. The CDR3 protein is CASRWTTSYNSPLHF. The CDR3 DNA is TGTGCCAGCAGGTGGACTACCTCCTATAATTCACCCCTCCACTTT.

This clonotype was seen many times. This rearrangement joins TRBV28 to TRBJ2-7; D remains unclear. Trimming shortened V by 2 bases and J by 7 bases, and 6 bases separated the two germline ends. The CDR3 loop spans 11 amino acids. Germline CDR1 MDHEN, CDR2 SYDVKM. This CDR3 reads CASSLGEEQYF. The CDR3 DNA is TGTGCCAGCAGTTTAGGGGAAGAGCAGTACTTC.

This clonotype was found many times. This CDR3 is CASSRQGTNGEQFF. The CDR3 region has the DNA TGTGCCAGCAGCCGACAGGGGACTAATGGGGAGCAGTTCTTC. The V call is TRBV28, the J call TRBJ2-1, with a tentative D call TRBD1 (8 bases). The V gene lost 6 bases and the J gene lost 10 bases, with 19 bases spanning the gap. The CDR3 covers 14 residues. The germline V gene encodes CDR1 MDHEN and CDR2 SYDVKM.

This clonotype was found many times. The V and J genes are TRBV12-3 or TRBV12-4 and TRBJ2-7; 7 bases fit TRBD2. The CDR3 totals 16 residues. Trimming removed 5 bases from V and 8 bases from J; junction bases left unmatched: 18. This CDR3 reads CASSQAPGLPKGQQYF. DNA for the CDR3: TGTGCCAGCAGTCAAGCGCCGGGACTACCGAAAGGTCAGCAGTACTTC.

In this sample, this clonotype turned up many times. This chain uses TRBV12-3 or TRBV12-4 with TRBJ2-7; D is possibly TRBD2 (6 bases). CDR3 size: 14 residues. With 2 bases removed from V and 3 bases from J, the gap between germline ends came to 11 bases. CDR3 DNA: TGTGCCAGCAGTTTATTCGGGGGACTCTACGAGCAGTACTTC. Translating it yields CASSLFGGLYEQYF.

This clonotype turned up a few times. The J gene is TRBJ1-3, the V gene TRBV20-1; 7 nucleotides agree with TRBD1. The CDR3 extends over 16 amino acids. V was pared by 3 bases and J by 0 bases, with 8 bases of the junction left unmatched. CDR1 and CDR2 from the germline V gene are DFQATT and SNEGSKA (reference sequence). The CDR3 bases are TGCAGTGCTAGGGGGGACAGACGAAACTCTGGAAACACCATATATTTT. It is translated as CSARGDRRNSGNTIYF.

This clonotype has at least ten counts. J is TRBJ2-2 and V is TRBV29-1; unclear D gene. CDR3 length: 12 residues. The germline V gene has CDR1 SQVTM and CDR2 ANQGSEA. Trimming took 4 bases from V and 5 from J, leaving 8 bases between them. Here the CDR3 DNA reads TGCAGCGTTGGGTTAGGGACCGGGGAGCTGTTTTTT. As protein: CSVGLGTGELFF.

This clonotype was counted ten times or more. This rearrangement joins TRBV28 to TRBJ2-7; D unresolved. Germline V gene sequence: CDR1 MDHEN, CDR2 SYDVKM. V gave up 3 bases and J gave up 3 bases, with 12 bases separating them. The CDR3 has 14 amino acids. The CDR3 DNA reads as TGTGCCAGCAGTTTCCTTTTATCGAGCTACGAGCAGTACTTC. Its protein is CASSFLLSSYEQYF.